This T cell receptor beta chain was profiled in a study of spatial heterogeneity in lung cancer. Unique molecular identifiers, one per molecule, were present on every TCR cDNA molecule. TCRdb used MiXCR to reprocess the 5' RACE reads, holding one entry per CDR3 protein. The sample shows over 15,000 distinct CDR3 sequences, approximately 6.5% of them seen only once. V lost 1 base, J lost 11 bases, and 13 bases lay in between. Germline CDR1 is SGHTA and CDR2 is FQGNSA. The CDR3 has 13 residues. This clonotype has ten or more counts. Its antigen is not identified. A library prepared for alpha chains yielded this beta chain as an off-target read; its size is of little meaning. The study's findings and limits: The number of expanded tumor alpha and beta chains correlated with mutation number. Tallies of expanded TCRs, which were sorted into ubiquitous and regional groups, correlated with counts of ubiquitous and regional nonsynonymous mutations, respectively.

Time point specified: sample taken at primary tumor resection. The 55 to 90 donors had untreated early-stage non-small cell lung cancer. From tumor, nontumor lung or frozen PBMC, whole RNA was taken unsorted for sequencing. Material: lung tumor tissue, obtained at surgery. This TCR was recovered from a female donor with early-stage non-small cell lung cancer. The rearrangement uses TRBV7-2 and TRBJ2-3; D perhaps matches TRBD2 (6 bases). CDR3 region: CASSLGTAGRQYF. The CDR3 DNA follows: TGTGCCAGCAGCTTAGGTACGGCGGGGAGGCAGTATTTT.